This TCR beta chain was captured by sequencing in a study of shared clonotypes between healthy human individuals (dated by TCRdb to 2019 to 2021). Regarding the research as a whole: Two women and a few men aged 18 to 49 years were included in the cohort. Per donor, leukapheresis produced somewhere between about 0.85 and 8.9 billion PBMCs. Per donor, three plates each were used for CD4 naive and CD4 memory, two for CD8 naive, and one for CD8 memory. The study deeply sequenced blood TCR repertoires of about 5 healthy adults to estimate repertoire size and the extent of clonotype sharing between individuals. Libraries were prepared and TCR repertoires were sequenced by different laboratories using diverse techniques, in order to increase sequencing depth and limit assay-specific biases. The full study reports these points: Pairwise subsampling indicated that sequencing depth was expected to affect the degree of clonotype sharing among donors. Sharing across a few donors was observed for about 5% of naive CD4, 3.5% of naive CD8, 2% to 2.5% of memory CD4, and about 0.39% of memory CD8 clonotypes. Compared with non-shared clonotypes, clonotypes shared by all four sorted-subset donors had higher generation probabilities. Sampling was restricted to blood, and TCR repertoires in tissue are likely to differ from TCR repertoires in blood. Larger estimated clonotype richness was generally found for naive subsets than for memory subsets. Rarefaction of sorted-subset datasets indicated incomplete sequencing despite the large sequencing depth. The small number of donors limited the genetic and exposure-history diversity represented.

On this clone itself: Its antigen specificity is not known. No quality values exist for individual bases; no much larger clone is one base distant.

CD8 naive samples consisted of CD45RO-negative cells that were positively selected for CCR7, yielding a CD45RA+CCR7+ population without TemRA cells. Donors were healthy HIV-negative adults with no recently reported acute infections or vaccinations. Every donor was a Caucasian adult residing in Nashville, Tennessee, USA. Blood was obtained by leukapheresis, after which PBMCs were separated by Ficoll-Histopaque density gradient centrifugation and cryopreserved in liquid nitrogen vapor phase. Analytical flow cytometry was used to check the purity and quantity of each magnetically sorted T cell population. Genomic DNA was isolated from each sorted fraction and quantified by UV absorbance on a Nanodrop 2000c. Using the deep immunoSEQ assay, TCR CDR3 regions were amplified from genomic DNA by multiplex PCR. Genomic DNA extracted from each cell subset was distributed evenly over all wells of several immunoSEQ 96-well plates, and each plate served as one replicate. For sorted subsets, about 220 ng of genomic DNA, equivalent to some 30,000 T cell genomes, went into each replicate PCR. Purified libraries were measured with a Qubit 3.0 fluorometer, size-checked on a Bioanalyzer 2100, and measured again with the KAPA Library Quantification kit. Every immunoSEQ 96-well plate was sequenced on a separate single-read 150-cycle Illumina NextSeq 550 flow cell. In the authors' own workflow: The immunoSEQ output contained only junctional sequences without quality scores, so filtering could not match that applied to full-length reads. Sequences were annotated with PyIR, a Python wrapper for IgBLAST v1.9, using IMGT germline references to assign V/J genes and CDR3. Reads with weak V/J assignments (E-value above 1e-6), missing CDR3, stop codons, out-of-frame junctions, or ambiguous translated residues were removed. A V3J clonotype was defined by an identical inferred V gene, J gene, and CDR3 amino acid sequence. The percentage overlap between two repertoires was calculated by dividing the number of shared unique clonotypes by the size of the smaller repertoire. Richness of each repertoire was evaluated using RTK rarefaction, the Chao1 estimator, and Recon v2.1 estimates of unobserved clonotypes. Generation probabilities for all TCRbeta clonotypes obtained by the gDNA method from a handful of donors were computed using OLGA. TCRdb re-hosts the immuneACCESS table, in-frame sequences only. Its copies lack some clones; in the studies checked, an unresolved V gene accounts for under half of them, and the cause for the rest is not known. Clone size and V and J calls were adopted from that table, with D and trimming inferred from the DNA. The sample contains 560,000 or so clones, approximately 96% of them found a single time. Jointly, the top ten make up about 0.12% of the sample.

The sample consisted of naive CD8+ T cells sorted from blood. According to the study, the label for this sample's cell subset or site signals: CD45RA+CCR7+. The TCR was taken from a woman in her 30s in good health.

The CDR3 region reads CASSQGQGGNNEQFF. DNA sequence: TGTGCCAGCAGCCAGGGACAGGGGGGCAACAATGAGCAGTTCTTC. The rearrangement joined TRBV7-9 to TRBJ2-1; 11 central nucleotides agree with TRBD1. The germline V gene (reference sequence) provides CDR1 SEHNR and CDR2 FQNEAQ. The CDR3 contains 15 residues, cysteine and phenylalanine counted. The CDR3 DNA has 45 bases and is translated from base 1. Compared with germline, V lacks 5 bases and J lacks 5 bases; bases without a gene match: 5.